Below, one T cell receptor (beta chain) is given with its context. Its antigen remains unknown. The CDR3 contains 16 residues. V gave up 4 bases and J gave up 8 bases; unmatched junction bases: 14. The germline CDR1 and CDR2 sequences are ENHRY and SYGVKD. This specimen belongs to a study of T cell repertoires in cytomegalovirus infection. The overall study: From public TCR beta signatures came an indication of both CMV infection and matching HLA type. Study results and caveats: Clonotype analysis showed dominance of the ex vivo response by HLA-C-restricted CMV-specific TCR beta clonotypes. Identification of carriers of CMV plus the relevant HLA was achieved through cumulative public TCR beta family frequency.

MiXCR, applied by TCRdb to the reads, yields one record per CDR3 protein. The sample includes about 530,000 distinct CDR3 sequences, approximately 25% of them seen just once. The receptor's source is a human donor in good health (CMV status not recorded). Some clones in this sample may be carry-over from other donors' samples. Sequencing was done on a sample of PBMCs. The rearrangement uses TRBV10-3 and TRBJ2-1, with 7 bases aligning to TRBD2. The CDR3 DNA follows: TGTGCCATCAGTGTGGGGGGGGAGGGCCTTCTCGATGAGCAGTTCTTC. The encoded protein is CAISVGGEGLLDEQFF.